The T cell receptor (beta chain) under discussion was sequenced for a study of technical replicates of blood from several donors. The CDR3 runs to 12 residues. V dropped 2 bases and J dropped 5 bases, with 6 bases sitting between them. Germline loops: CDR1 MDHEN, CDR2 SYDVKM. Libraries were prepared by immunoSEQ multiplex PCR; TCRdb keeps only in-frame clonotypes and omits some of them. This table has approximately 81,000 clones, approximately 95% appearing once. The sequencing input was T cells isolated from PBMCs. This rearrangement joins TRBV28 to TRBJ1-2; D not certain. The sequence was obtained from a human donor in good health. The CDR3 is CASSLGQYGYTF. The CDR3 DNA reads TGTGCCAGCAGTTTAGGGCAGTATGGCTACACCTTC.